These 14 T cell receptor beta chains were all obtained from the same sample, sequenced in a study of shared clonotypes between healthy human individuals. Clones were sequenced by immunoSEQ multiplex PCR, and TCRdb holds only the in-frame ones, with some missing. Here the sample spans about 580,000 clones, 95% to 98% being singletons. CD8 cells classed as naive were CD45RO-negative and positively selected for CCR7, excluding terminally differentiated effector memory CD45RA+ cells. The sequenced material came from naive CD8+ T cells sorted from blood. Receptors originate from a man younger than 45 in good health.

The gene calls are TRBV10-3 and TRBJ1-2, with 9 bases matching TRBD1. The germline V gene has CDR1 ENHRY and CDR2 SYGVKD. The CDR3 totals 17 residues. Losses at the gene ends were 0 bases for V and 5 bases for J; bases not matched to a gene: 10. The DNA of the CDR3 is TGTGCCATCAGTGAGTCGAACAGGGGGCGCCTTCCATATGGCTACACCTTC. Its protein product is CAISESNRGRLPYGYTF.

J is TRBJ1-2 and V is TRBV5-1; tentative D call: TRBD1 (6 bases). CDR3 length: 15 amino acids. Germline V gives CDR1 SGHRS, CDR2 YFSETQ. V was cut by 3 bases and J by 3 bases, with 15 bases left in between. The CDR3 DNA reads TGCGCCAGCAGCTCCCAGTGGGAGGGGGACTATGGCTACACCTTC. It yields the protein CASSSQWEGDYGYTF.

The chain employs TRBV27 and TRBJ2-7; 9 bases agree with TRBD2. The CDR3 contains 14 residues. Trimming took 5 bases from V and 5 from J; bases not matched to a gene: 7. The germline gives CDR1 MNHEY, CDR2 SMNVEV (reference sequence). This CDR3 reads CASSLIAGVNEQYF. CDR3 coding DNA: TGTGCCAGCAGTCTCATAGCGGGAGTTAACGAGCAGTACTTC.

V is TRBV19 and J is TRBJ1-3; D gene ambiguous. The CDR3 sequence is 15 residues long. V gave up 4 bases and J gave up 0 bases, with 10 bases separating them. Germline V gives CDR1 LNHDA, CDR2 SQIVND (reference sequence). In DNA, the CDR3 is TGTGCCAGTAGTAATGACCGAGACTCTGGAAACACCATATATTTT. This codes for CASSNDRDSGNTIYF. Complete variable domain (other parts from reference TRBV19 and TRBJ1-3): DGGITQSPKYLFRKEGQNVTLSCEQNLNHDAMYWYRQDPGQGLRLIYYSQIVNDFQKGDIAEGYSVSREKKESFPLTVTSAQKNPTAFYLCASSNDRDSGNTIYFGEGSWLTVV.

The gene calls are TRBV27 and TRBJ2-1; tentatively, D is TRBD1 (6 bases). Trimming stripped 5 bases from V and 1 base from J, with 12 bases between. Germline loops: CDR1 MNHEY, CDR2 SMNVEV (reference sequence). The CDR3 runs to 15 residues. Written as DNA, the CDR3 is TGTGCCAGCAGTCTACAGGGTACATCCTACAATGAGCAGTTCTTC. This codes for CASSLQGTSYNEQFF.

The chain carries TRBV4-3 and TRBJ2-1; 7 bases agree with TRBD2. J was trimmed by 0 bases and V by 4 bases; bases with no gene match: 12. The CDR3 runs to 18 residues. Per the germline V gene, CDR1 is LGHNA and CDR2 is YSLEER. The CDR3 region has the DNA TGCGCCAGCAGCCCCGGGACTATTAAGGCAAGCTCCTACAATGAGCAGTTCTTC. Translated, it gives CASSPGTIKASSYNEQFF.

This clone was seen once. This sample includes further DNA sequences coding for the same CDR3. The chain joins TRBV14 to TRBJ2-7, with D possibly TRBD2 on 5 matching bases. Per germline, CDR1 SGHDN and CDR2 FVKESK. The length of the CDR3 is 12 residues. V shed 1 base and J shed 4 bases, with 5 bases lying between them. This CDR3 reads CASSQGGYEQYF. The CDR3 DNA reads TGTGCCAGCAGCCAAGGAGGGTACGAGCAGTACTTC.

On this clone itself: Other DNA sequences in this sample translate to the same CDR3. The rearrangement uses TRBV11-2 and TRBJ2-7; perhaps D is TRBD1 or TRBD2 (5 bases each). The CDR3 spans 13 residues. Trimming removed 5 bases from V and 4 bases from J, with 12 bases in between. Germline CDR1 and CDR2: SGHAT and FQNNGV. The CDR3 sequence: CASSLGTEYEQYF. CDR3 nucleotide sequence: TGTGCCAGCAGCCTCGGGACGGAATACGAGCAGTACTTC. The complete variable domain, with remaining parts taken from reference TRBV11-2 and TRBJ2-7, reads EAGVAQSPRYKIIEKRQSVAFWCNPISGHATLYWYQQILGQGPKLLIQFQNNGVVDDSQLPKDRFSAERLKGVDSTLKIQPAKLEDSAVYLCASSLGTEYEQYFGPGTRLTVT.

V is TRBV7-2 and J is TRBJ2-7, with 8 bases that match TRBD2. V was pared by 6 bases and J by 4 bases, with 20 bases of the junction left unmatched. This CDR3 comprises 18 residues. CDR1 is SGHTA, CDR2 FQGNSA, per germline. The CDR3 region is CASSQQEGVAGIIYEQYF. CDR3 nucleotide sequence: TGTGCCAGCAGTCAACAAGAAGGGGTAGCGGGAATTATTTACGAGCAGTACTTC.

V gene TRBV5-1 combines with J gene TRBJ1-4; D call uncertain. The CDR3 runs 12 residues. Germline V gene lookup returns CDR1 SGHRS and CDR2 YFSETQ. V gave up 4 bases and J gave up 8 bases, with 9 bases separating them. The CDR3 loop reads CASSPDGEKLFF. For the CDR3, the DNA is TGCGCCAGCAGCCCGGACGGGGAAAAACTGTTTTTT.

The chain couples TRBV10-2 to TRBJ1-2; D unclear. Trimming left V 0 bases short and J 4 bases short, with 18 bases between. The CDR3 totals 17 residues. Germline CDR1 is WSHSY and CDR2 is SAAADI. CDR3 amino acids: CASSESLLGESFYGYTF. CDR3 in DNA: TGCGCCAGCAGTGAGTCGCTCTTGGGAGAGTCATTCTATGGCTACACCTTC.

The gene calls are TRBV7-8 and TRBJ1-1; D possibly corresponds to TRBD1 (6 bases). There are 20 residues in the CDR3. Germline CDR1 and CDR2: SGHVS and FQNEAQ. V lost 0 bases and J 0 bases, leaving 23 bases between the germline ends. The CDR3 loop reads CASSLAPQNLEGQMNTEAFF. The DNA for the CDR3 is TGTGCCAGCAGCTTAGCCCCCCAAAACCTTGAAGGACAGATGAACACTGAAGCTTTCTTT.

The V gene is TRBV27, the J gene TRBJ2-7; D is possibly TRBD2 (5 bases). Trimming cost V 5 bases and J 5 bases, with 13 bases left between them. CDR3 length: 13 amino acids. Germline assignment: CDR1 MNHEY and CDR2 SMNVEV (reference sequence). CDR3: CASSRTSTHEQYF. As DNA, the CDR3 is TGTGCCAGCAGTCGCACTAGTACCCACGAGCAGTACTTC.

CDR3 bases: TGCAGCGTTCTATGGCGGGATCAAGCAGATACGCAGTATTTT. Translation gives CSVLWRDQADTQYF. This rearrangement joins TRBV29-1 to TRBJ2-3, with D tentatively TRBD2 (6 bases). The CDR3 runs 14 residues. V was trimmed by 5 bases and J by 4 bases, leaving 16 bases between them. CDR1 is SQVTM, CDR2 ANQGSEA, per germline.